Listed below are T cell receptor beta chains from one sample, sequenced in a study of regulatory T cells in long-lasting Graves disease. TCRdb independently ran MiXCR on the multiplex PCR reads; one entry per CDR3 protein. This sample carries roughly 420,000 distinct CDR3 sequences, around 15% of them seen once, and the ten largest clones take about 11%. The sample was also reused in another study, on T cells in Graves' hyperthyroidism and ophthalmopathy.

This specimen was peripheral blood mononuclear cells (PBMCs), taken at new diagnosis, from a patient treated with antithyroid drugs. The receptors originated from a woman in her 30s with Graves disease. Each CDR3 is given with its conserved first and last residue. Fields, in order: D gene, J gene, clone size, V gene, CDR3 protein, CDR3 DNA. The D gene is left open where the match is weak. Some rows mark clone size as missing; the rest say once, few, many or name a class of expanded clone.

- | TRBJ1-6 | few | TRBV18 | CASSPGQPNSPLHF | TGTGCCAGCTCACCGGGACAACCCAATTCACCCCTCCACTTT
TRBD2 | TRBJ2-7 | - | TRBV6-2/TRBV6-3 | CASSSGLDSYEQYF | TGTGCCAGCAGCTCGGGACTAGACTCCTACGAGCAGTACTTC
TRBD1 | TRBJ1-1 | - | TRBV5-1 | CASSRTGGGGEAFF | TGCGCCAGCAGCCGGACAGGGGGAGGGGGTGAAGCTTTCTTT
- | TRBJ1-2 | - | TRBV24-1 | CATTLMAYGYTF | TGTGCCACCACGTTGATGGCCTATGGCTACACCTTC
- | TRBJ2-5 | many | TRBV27 | CASSLLVGLETQYF | TGTGCCAGCAGTTTACTAGTAGGGCTGGAGACCCAGTACTTC
TRBD2 | TRBJ2-5 | many | TRBV7-6 | CASSPSGVAGEETQYF | TGTGCCAGCAGCCCTTCCGGGGTAGCGGGAGAGGAGACCCAGTACTTC
TRBD1 | TRBJ2-7 | many | TRBV5-5 | CASSSGTGLNYEQYF | TGTGCCAGCAGCTCCGGGACAGGGCTCAACTACGAGCAGTACTTC
TRBD2 | TRBJ2-4 | - | TRBV5-1 | CASRVGDYKNIQYF | TGCGCCAGCAGAGTCGGGGACTACAAAAACATTCAGTACTTC
- | TRBJ1-5 | few | TRBV20-1 | CSARPSDHYSNQPQHF | TGCAGTGCTAGACCGTCGGACCATTATAGCAATCAGCCCCAGCATTTT
- | TRBJ1-5 | many | TRBV20-1 | CSCLAGTGNQPQHF | TGCAGCTGCCTAGCAGGGACGGGCAATCAGCCCCAGCATTTT
- | TRBJ1-1 | few | TRBV24-1 | CATSDLGVTEAFF | TGTGCCACCAGTGATTTGGGCGTCACTGAAGCTTTCTTT
TRBD2 | TRBJ2-1 | few | TRBV5-1 | CASSRTSGEYNEQFF | TGCGCCAGCAGCAGGACTAGCGGAGAGTACAATGAGCAGTTCTTC
- | TRBJ1-2 | many | TRBV20-1 | CSARDPAGQVYTF | TGCAGTGCTAGAGATCCTGCAGGGCAGGTCTACACCTTC
- | TRBJ2-3 | few | TRBV4-1 | CASSRNLAGTDTQYF | TGCGCCAGCAGCCGCAACCTGGCGGGAACAGATACGCAGTATTTT
TRBD2 | TRBJ2-7 | many | TRBV20-1 | CSAWTSGRTYEQYF | TGCAGTGCTTGGACTAGCGGGAGAACCTACGAGCAGTACTTC
- | TRBJ1-2 | many | TRBV7-9 | CASSFIRDTYGYTF | TGTGCCAGCAGCTTTATCAGGGATACCTATGGCTACACCTTC
- | TRBJ2-5 | many | TRBV6-9 | CASSYSRFQETQYF | TGTGCCAGCAGTTACTCAAGATTCCAAGAGACCCAGTACTTC
- | TRBJ2-3 | - | TRBV7-9 | CASSRRETSSTDTQYF | TGTGCCAGCAGCCGCAGGGAAACCTCTAGCACAGATACGCAGTATTTT
- | TRBJ2-7 | many | TRBV28 | CASSFVGKDSYEQYF | TGTGCCAGCAGTTTTGTGGGAAAGGACTCCTACGAGCAGTACTTC
- | TRBJ2-1 | many | TRBV9 | CASSAFSGDQEKQFF | TGTGCCAGCAGCGCCTTCTCCGGGGACCAAGAGAAGCAGTTCTTC
- | TRBJ1-1 | many | TRBV20-1 | CSARVGTVNTEAFF | TGCAGTGCTAGAGTTGGGACGGTAAACACTGAAGCTTTCTTT
- | TRBJ2-1 | - | TRBV5-1 | CASSFLGFGSYNEQFF | TGCGCCAGCAGCTTCCTGGGATTTGGCTCCTACAATGAGCAGTTCTTC
TRBD2 | TRBJ2-1 | many | TRBV7-9 | CASSSHTSGRWNEQFF | TGTGCCAGCAGCTCCCATACTAGCGGGAGGTGGAATGAGCAGTTCTTC
TRBD2 | TRBJ2-7 | - | TRBV6-5 | CASSYTSGRAHEQYF | TGTGCCAGCAGTTATACTAGCGGGAGGGCCCACGAGCAGTACTTC
TRBD1 | TRBJ2-1 | many | TRBV12-3/TRBV12-4 | CASSQRPGQGRNEQFF | TGTGCCAGCAGCCAGAGACCGGGACAGGGGAGAAATGAGCAGTTCTTC
- | TRBJ2-2 | many | TRBV6-5 | CASSYRGVEGTGELFF | TGTGCCAGCAGTTATAGGGGCGTGGAAGGCACCGGGGAGCTGTTTTTT
- | TRBJ1-5 | few | TRBV7-9 | CASSLNQNQPQHF | TGTGCCAGCAGCCTGAACCAAAATCAGCCCCAGCATTTT
- | TRBJ1-1 | few | TRBV7-9 | CASSLVSSRNTEAFF | TGTGCCAGCAGCTTAGTTTCCTCCAGAAACACTGAAGCTTTCTTT
TRBD2 | TRBJ2-1 | - | TRBV9 | CASSVGREAAYEQFF | TGTGCCAGCAGCGTAGGTCGGGAGGCGGCCTACGAGCAGTTCTTC
- | TRBJ2-1 | few | TRBV4-1 | CASSQFGPEGNEQFF | TGCGCCAGCAGCCAATTCGGCCCGGAAGGGAATGAGCAGTTCTTC
- | TRBJ2-7 | - | TRBV7-3 | CASSLVAGSQQYF | TGTGCCAGCAGCTTGGTGGCAGGGTCCCAGCAGTACTTC
TRBD1 | TRBJ1-1 | many | TRBV3-1 | CASSLGLGQGVTEAFF | TGTGCCAGCAGCCTAGGGCTGGGACAGGGAGTCACTGAAGCTTTCTTT
- | TRBJ2-7 | many | TRBV6-5 | CASSYGRANEQYF | TGTGCCAGCAGTTACGGCAGGGCCAACGAGCAGTACTTC
TRBD2 | TRBJ2-2 | many | TRBV7-8 | CASSLRTSGSHTGELFF | TGTGCCAGCAGCCTTAGGACTAGCGGGAGTCACACCGGGGAGCTGTTTTTT
- | TRBJ2-2 | few | TRBV2 | CASSEALGELFF | TGTGCCAGCAGTGAAGCGCTAGGGGAGCTGTTTTTT
- | TRBJ1-2 | few | TRBV5-1 | CASSFIREGGYTF | TGCGCCAGCAGCTTTATCAGGGAAGGTGGCTACACCTTC